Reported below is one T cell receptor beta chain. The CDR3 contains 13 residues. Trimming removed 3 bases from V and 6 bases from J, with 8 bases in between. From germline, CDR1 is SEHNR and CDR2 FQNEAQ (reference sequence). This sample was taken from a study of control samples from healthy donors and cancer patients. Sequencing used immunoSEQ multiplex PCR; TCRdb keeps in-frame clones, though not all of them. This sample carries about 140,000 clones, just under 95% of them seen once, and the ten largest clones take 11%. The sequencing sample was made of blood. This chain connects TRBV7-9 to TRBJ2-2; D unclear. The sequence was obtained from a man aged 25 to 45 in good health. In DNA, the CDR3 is TGTGCCAGCAGCTTTTTCCAGTCCGGGGAGCTGTTTTTT. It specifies CASSFFQSGELFF.